This TCR beta chain was profiled in a study of blood T cell repertoires in COVID-19 (dated by TCRdb to between 2020 and 2021). Background for the entire study: Collaborator samples came from the United States, Italy and Spain and covered acute and convalescent phases of COVID-19. The material from the prospective study consisted of cDNA or gDNA derived from T cells, B-cell-depleted T cells, or PBMCs. Deeply sampled blood TCRbeta repertoires from subjects exposed to, actively infected with, or recovered from COVID-19 were included in the dataset. A freely available public database, intended as a resource for researchers studying the immune response to SARS-CoV-2, is where the repertoires were released. The samples were drawn from two sources: the first 160 participants of the ongoing ImmuneRACE study, and 1,200 or so subjects contributed by 6 global collaborators. Sample metadata almost always included a de-identified subject ID, COVID-19 status, age in years and sex. Where available, HLA class I and class II types were taken from metadata supplied by the sample provider and were not determined by assay-based typing.

Points the paper makes about the study in general: The quantity of clinical and demographic metadata differed by source and by participant and was supplied without curation.

Per the germline V gene, MNHEY is the CDR1 and SVGEGT is the CDR2. From the cysteine up to the phenylalanine, the CDR3 has a length of 12 residues. The kept DNA is CDR3 alone, 36 bases in frame from the first base. V ends up 5 bases short and J 13 bases short, with an unmatched junction base count of 8. One collaborating source in Seattle enrolled patients while the patients were actively infected and followed the patients over time throughout the course of disease. Whole blood was collected in K2EDTA tubes by collaborating institutions according to the institutions' own protocols. For TCRbeta analysis, collaborators shipped samples as frozen whole blood, isolated PBMCs, or DNA extracted from either of those sample types. TCRbeta CDR3 regions were amplified from genomic DNA using the immunoSEQ Assay, a bias-controlled multiplex PCR. In the source study's methods: The number of nucleated cells in each sample was estimated by amplification of reference gene primers within the assay. To quantify the absolute abundance of each unique TCRbeta CDR3 rearrangement, sequence reads were collapsed and filtered. For each sample, productive Simpson clonality was calculated by taking the square root of Simpson's diversity index across productive rearrangements. TCRdb limited this immuneACCESS table to in-frame rearrangements with V and J called. A share of clones is missing; checked studies link under half to unresolved V genes, and the rest is unexplained. That table supplies the V and J calls and clone size; D and trimming were determined from the DNA. In all, the sample holds about 370,000 clones, and around 90% of those were seen once. The ten largest make up under 4% of the sample.

This clone was observed a single time. It lacks a known antigen. No much larger clone exists at a distance of one base, and base qualities are not known. Sequences were obtained from peripheral blood. This clonotype originated in a woman under 40 with COVID-19, enrolled during active disease. The V and J genes are TRBV6-2 or TRBV6-3 and TRBJ1-2; TRBD1 lines up with 9 middle nucleotides. The nucleotide sequence is TGTGCCAGCAGTACCCCGGGACAGGGTCTCACCTTC. The resulting protein is CASSTPGQGLTF.